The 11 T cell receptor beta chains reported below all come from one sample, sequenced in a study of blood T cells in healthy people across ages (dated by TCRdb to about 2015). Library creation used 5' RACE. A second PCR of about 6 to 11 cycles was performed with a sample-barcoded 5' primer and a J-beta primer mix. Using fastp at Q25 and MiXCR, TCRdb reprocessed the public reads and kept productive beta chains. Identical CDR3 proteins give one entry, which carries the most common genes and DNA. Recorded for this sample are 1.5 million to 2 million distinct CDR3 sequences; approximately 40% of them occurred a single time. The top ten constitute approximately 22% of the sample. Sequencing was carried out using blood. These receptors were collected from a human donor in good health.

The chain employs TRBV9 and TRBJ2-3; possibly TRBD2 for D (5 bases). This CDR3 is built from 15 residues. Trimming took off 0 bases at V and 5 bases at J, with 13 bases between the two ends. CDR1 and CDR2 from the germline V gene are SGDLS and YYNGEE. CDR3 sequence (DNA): TGTGCCAGCAGCGTAGCGCTAGCACATGGAGATACGCAGTATTTT. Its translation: CASSVALAHGDTQYF.

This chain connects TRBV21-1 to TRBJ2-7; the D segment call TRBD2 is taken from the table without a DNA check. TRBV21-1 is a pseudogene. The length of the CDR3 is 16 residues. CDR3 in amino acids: CASSKRRQGSSYEQYF. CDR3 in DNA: TGTGCCAGCAGCAAACGGCGGCAGGGATCATCCTACGAGCAGTACTTC.

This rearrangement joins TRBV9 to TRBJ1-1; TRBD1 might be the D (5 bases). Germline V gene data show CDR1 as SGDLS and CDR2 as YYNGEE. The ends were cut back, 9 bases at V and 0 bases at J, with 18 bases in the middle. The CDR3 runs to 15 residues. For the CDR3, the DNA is TGTGCCAACACCCAGATCCAGGGAATGAACACTGAAGCTTTCTTT. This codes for CANTQIQGMNTEAFF.

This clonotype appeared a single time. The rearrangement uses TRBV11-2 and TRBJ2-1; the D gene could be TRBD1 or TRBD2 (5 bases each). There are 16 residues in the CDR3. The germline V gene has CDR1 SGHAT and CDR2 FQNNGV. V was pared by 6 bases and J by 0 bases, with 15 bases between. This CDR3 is CASRLIKGSSYNEQFF. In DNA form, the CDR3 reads TGTGCCAGCAGGCTTATCAAGGGGAGCTCCTACAATGAGCAGTTCTTC.

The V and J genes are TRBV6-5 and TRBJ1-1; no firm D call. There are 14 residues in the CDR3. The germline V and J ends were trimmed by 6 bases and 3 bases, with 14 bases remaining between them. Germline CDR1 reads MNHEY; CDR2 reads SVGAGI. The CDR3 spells CASSAQTLYTEAFF. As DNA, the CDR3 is TGTGCCAGCAGCGCCCAGACACTATACACTGAAGCTTTCTTT.

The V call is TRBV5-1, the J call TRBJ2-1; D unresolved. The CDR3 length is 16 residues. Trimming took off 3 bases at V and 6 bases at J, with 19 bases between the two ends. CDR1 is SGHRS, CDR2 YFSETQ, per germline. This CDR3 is CASSSFNNTAGNEQFF. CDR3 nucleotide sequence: TGCGCCAGCAGCTCGTTTAACAATACCGCAGGCAATGAGCAGTTCTTC.

Here the CDR3 DNA reads TGTGCCAGCAGTTACCCTCACCGGACAGGTTTCTACGAGCAGTACTTC. Amino acids: CASSYPHRTGFYEQYF. The gene calls are TRBV6-2 or TRBV6-3 and TRBJ2-7, with TRBD1 matching over 7 bases. Germline values: CDR1 MNHEY, CDR2 SVGEGT. The CDR3 extends over 16 amino acids. V shed 2 bases, J shed 3 bases, and the junction held 10 bases outside the gene matches.

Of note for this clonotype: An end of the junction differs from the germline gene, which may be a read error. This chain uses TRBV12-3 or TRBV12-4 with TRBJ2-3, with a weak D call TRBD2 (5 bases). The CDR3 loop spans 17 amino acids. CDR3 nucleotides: TGTGCCGGCAGTTTAAGTTCGCTAGCAGCCGGCACAGATACGCAGTATTTT. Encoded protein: CAGSLSSLAAGTDTQYF.

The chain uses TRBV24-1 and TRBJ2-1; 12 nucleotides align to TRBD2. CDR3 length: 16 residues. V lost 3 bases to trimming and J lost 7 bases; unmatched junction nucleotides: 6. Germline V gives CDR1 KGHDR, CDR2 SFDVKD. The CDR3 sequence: CATSDASGGAWNEQFF. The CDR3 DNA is TGTGCCACCAGTGATGCTAGCGGGGGGGCTTGGAATGAGCAGTTCTTC.

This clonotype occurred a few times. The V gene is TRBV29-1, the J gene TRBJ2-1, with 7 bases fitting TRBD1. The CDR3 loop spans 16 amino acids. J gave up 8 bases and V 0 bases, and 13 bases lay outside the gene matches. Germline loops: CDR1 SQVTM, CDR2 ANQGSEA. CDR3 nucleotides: TGCAGCGTTGAAGATGGGTTTGGACAGGCCGGGCATGAGCAGTTCTTC. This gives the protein CSVEDGFGQAGHEQFF.

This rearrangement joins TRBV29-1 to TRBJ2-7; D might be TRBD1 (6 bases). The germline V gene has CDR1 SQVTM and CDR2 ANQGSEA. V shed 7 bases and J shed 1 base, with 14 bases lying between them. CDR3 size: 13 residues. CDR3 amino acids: CSALDSDSYEQYF. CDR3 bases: TGCAGCGCCCTGGACAGCGATTCCTACGAGCAGTACTTC.